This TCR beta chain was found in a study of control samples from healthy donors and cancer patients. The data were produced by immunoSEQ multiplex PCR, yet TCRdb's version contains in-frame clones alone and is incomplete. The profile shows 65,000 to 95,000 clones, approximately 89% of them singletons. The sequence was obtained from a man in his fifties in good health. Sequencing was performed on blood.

CDR3 nucleotides: TGCAGCGTTCTATATGCTGGGAGGGGGGCTGAAGCTTTCTTT. This codes for CSVLYAGRGAEAFF. This rearrangement joins TRBV29-1 to TRBJ1-1; a weak D match, TRBD1 (6 bases). Germline CDR1 reads SQVTM; CDR2 reads ANQGSEA. The ends were cut back, 5 bases at V and 6 bases at J, with 19 bases in the middle. The CDR3 length is 14 residues. Full variable domain (outside the CDR3, taken from reference TRBV29-1 and TRBJ1-1): SAVISQKPSRDICQRGTSLTIQCQVDSQVTMMFWYRQQPGQSLTLIATANQGSEATYESGFVIDKFPISRPNLTFSTLTVSNMSPEDSSIYLCSVLYAGRGAEAFFGQGTRLTVV.